What follows describes a single T cell receptor beta chain. Antigen specificity is unknown. Germline V gene sequence: CDR1 SGHAT, CDR2 FQNNGV. V lost 4 bases to trimming and J lost 3 bases, with 9 bases between them. The length of the CDR3 is 13 residues. The entry originates in a study of cytomegalovirus exposure and HLA in healthy donors. These donors were members of the roughly 130-subject validation cohort, a group separate from the roughly 670-subject first cohort. Data came from immunoSEQ multiplex PCR; TCRdb stores just in-frame clones and leaves some out. The sample has around 190,000 clones, roughly 86% seen once. Study observations and caveats: Researchers counted around 180 TCR beta chains as cytomegalovirus-associated. CMV antigen specificity of a few CMV-associated chains was confirmed in vitro. Rare TCR sequences predominated, though certain public TCRs were found in many donors.

This clonotype originated in a man aged 25-45 years in good health and CMV-seropositive. Source material: PBMCs. V gene TRBV11-2 combines with J gene TRBJ1-1; D remains ambiguous. CDR3 amino acids: CASSSARDTEAFF. CDR3 DNA sequence: TGTGCCAGCAGCTCTGCTAGGGACACTGAAGCTTTCTTT.